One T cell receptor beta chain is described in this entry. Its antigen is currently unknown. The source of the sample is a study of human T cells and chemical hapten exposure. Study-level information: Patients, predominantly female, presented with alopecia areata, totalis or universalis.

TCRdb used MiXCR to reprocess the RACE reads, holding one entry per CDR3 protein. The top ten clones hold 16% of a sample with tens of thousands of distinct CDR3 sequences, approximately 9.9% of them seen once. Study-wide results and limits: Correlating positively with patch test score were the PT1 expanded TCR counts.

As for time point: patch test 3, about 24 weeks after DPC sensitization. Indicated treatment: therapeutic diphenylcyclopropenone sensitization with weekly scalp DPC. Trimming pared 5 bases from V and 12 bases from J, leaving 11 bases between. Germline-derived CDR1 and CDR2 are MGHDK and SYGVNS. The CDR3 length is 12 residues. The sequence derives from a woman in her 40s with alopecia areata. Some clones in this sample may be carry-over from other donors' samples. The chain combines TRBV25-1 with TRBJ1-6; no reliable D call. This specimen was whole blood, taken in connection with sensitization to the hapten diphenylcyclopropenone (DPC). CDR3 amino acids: CASSPGIEPLHF. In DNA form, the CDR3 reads TGTGCCAGCAGTCCCGGGATCGAACCCCTCCACTTT.